Listed here are 5 T cell receptor beta chains from one sample, sequenced in a study of blood T cell repertoires in COVID-19. TCRdb's table, derived via immunoSEQ multiplex PCR, lists solely in-frame clones and lacks some. The sample consists of approximately 220,000 clones, 75% to 90% of them appearing once. Sequenced: PBMCs or T cells enriched from blood (not recorded which). The source of these receptors is a man aged 30 to 45 who had recovered from COVID-19.

The chain carries TRBV7-2 and TRBJ2-4; 10 bases line up with TRBD2. The CDR3 has 18 amino acids. V shed 4 bases, J shed 0 bases, and the junction held 9 bases outside the gene matches. Germline V gene data show CDR1 as SGHTA and CDR2 as FQGNSA. The CDR3 nucleotides read TGTGCCAGCAGCTCCCGCGGGACTAGCGCGATAGCCAAAAACATTCAGTACTTC. This encodes CASSSRGTSAIAKNIQYF.

The rearrangement joins TRBV5-4 to TRBJ2-5, with D possibly TRBD2 on 6 matching bases. Deletions cut 0 bases from V and 4 bases from J, with 7 bases between. Per germline, CDR1 SGHNT and CDR2 YYREEE (reference sequence). The CDR3 loop spans 13 amino acids. CDR3 nucleotides: TGTGCCAGCAGCTTGGCGGGGGTAGAGACCCAGTACTTC. This encodes CASSLAGVETQYF.

CDR3: CASSLVRTDRDYGYTF. Written as DNA, the CDR3 is TGTGCCAGCAGCTTAGTTAGGACAGATCGGGATTATGGCTACACCTTC. The chain couples TRBV7-9 to TRBJ1-2; D is possibly TRBD1 (6 bases). The V end was cut by 1 base, the J end by 5 bases, with 17 bases between. Germline CDR1 and CDR2: SEHNR and FQNEAQ (reference sequence). CDR3 length: 16 residues.

CDR3 loop: CASSQDRGTSGRNEQFF. CDR3 DNA: TGCGCCAGCAGCCAAGATCGGGGGACTAGCGGGAGGAATGAGCAGTTCTTC. V and J are TRBV4-3 and TRBJ2-1; 15 nucleotides agree with TRBD2. CDR3 length: 17 amino acids. The germline gives CDR1 LGHNA, CDR2 YSLEER. V dropped 0 bases and J dropped 7; count of bases not matched to a gene: 4.

V gene TRBV6-5 combines with J gene TRBJ1-2; no definite D call. This CDR3 spans 12 amino acids. Germline CDR1 and CDR2: MNHEY and SVGAGI. Trimming pared 6 bases from V and 0 bases from J, leaving 5 bases between. The chain's CDR3 is CASRSTNYGYTF. CDR3 nucleotides: TGTGCCAGCAGGTCTACTAACTATGGCTACACCTTC.